The entry that follows covers one T cell receptor beta chain sequence. Its antigen is still unknown. The data were taken from a study of cytomegalovirus exposure and HLA in healthy donors. Notes on the study in general: In a later analysis, DRB1 alleles had the most associated TCRs; HLA-C alleles the fewest. Donor immune exposure was known only as CMV serostatus. Cytomegalovirus status was reportedly diagnosed by the classifier with high sensitivity and specificity.

This CDR3 comprises 17 residues. V was pared by 0 bases and J by 0 bases, with 8 bases of the junction left unmatched. CDR1 and CDR2 (germline): MGHDK, SYGVNS. The PCR ran on 60 Vbeta and 13 Jbeta primers. Measured with immunoSEQ multiplex PCR; TCRdb has only the in-frame clones, and not every one. The sample contains approximately 210,000 clones, around 79% of which appear only once. The rearrangement joins TRBV25-1 to TRBJ2-7; 7 positions match TRBD2. The TCR was taken from a male donor in good health and CMV-seronegative. Sequencing was performed on PBMCs. Written as DNA, the CDR3 is TGTGCCAGCAGTGAATATGGTGGGGGGGAAGACTCCTACGAGCAGTACTTC. Amino acids: CASSEYGGGEDSYEQYF.